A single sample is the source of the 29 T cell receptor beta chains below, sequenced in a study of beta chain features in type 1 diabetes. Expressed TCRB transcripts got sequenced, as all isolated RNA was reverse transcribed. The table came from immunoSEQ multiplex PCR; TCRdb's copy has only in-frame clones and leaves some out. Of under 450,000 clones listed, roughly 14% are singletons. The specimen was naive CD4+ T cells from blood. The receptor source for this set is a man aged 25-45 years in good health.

CDR3 nucleotides: TGTGCCAGCAGCCAAGCTCCGAACACTGAAGCTTTCTTT. Translating gives CASSQAPNTEAFF. The J gene is TRBJ1-1, the V gene TRBV14; no firm D call. Per the germline V gene, CDR1 is SGHDN and CDR2 is FVKESK. CDR3 length: 13 residues. Trimming took 1 base from V and 1 from J, leaving 4 bases between them.

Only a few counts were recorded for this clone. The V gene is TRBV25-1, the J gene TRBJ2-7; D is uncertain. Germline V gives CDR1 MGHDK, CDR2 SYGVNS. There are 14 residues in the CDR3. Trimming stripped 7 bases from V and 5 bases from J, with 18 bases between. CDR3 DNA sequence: TGTGCCAGCACTCTGCCCCTGAAGTCCCACGAGCAGTACGTC. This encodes CASTLPLKSHEQYV.

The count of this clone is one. CDR3 bases: TGCGCCAGCAGCTTGTGGGGGCGTAGGGATGGCTACACCTTC. It encodes CASSLWGRRDGYTF. V usage is TRBV5-1 and J usage is TRBJ1-2; tentatively, D is TRBD1 (6 bases). Between the trimmed V and J ends, which lost 1 base and 6 bases, there was a span of 13 bases. This CDR3 has 14 residues. CDR1 is SGHRS and CDR2 is YFSETQ in the germline V gene.

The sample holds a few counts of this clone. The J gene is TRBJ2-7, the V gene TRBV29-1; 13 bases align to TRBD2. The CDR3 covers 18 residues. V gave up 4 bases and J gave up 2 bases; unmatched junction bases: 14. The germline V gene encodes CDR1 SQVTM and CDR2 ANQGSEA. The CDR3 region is CSVGLQGTSGREPYEQYV. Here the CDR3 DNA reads TGCAGCGTTGGCCTACAGGGCACTAGCGGGAGGGAACCCTACGAGCAGTACGTC.

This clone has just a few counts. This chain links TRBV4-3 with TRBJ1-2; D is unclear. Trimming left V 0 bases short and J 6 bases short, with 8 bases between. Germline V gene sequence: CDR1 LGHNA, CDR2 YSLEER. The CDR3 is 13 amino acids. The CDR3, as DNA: TGCGCCAGCAGCCAAGATCTAGGCCATGGCTACACCTTC. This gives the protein CASSQDLGHGYTF.

In DNA, the CDR3 is TGTGCCAGCAGTTTGGGCGGGACGGCCTCCTACGAGCAGTACGTC. Residues: CASSLGGTASYEQYV. V is TRBV28 and J is TRBJ2-7; possibly TRBD2 for D (6 bases). Looked up from germline, CDR1 is MDHEN and CDR2 is SYDVKM. V was cut by 3 bases and J by 0 bases, with 12 bases left in between. CDR3 length: 15 residues.

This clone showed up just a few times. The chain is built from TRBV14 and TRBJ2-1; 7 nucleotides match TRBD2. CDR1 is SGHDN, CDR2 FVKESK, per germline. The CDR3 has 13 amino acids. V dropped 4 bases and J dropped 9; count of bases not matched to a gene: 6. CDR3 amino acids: CASSRGLVGEQFF. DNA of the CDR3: TGTGCCAGCAGCCGAGGACTAGTCGGTGAGCAGTTCTTC.

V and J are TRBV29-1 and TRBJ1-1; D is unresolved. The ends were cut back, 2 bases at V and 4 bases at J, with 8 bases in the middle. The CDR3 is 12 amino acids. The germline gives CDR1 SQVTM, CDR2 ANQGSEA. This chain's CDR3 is CSVEISVTEAFF. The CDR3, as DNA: TGCAGCGTTGAAATTAGTGTCACTGAAGCTTTCTTT.

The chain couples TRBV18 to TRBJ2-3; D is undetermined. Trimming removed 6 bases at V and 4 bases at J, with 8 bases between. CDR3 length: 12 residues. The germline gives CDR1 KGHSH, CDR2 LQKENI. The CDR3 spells CASSPIADTQYF. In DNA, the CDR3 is TGTGCCAGCTCCCCCATCGCAGATACGCAGTATTTT.

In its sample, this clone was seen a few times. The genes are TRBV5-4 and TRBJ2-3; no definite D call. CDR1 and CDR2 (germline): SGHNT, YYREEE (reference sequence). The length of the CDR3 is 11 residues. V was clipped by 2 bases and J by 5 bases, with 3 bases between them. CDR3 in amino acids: CASSFLDTQYF. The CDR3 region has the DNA TGTGCCAGCAGCTTTCTAGATACGCAGTATTTT.

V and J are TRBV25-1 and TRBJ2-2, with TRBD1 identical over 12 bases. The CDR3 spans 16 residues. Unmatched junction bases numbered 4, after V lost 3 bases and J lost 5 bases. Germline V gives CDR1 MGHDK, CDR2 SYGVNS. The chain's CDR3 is CASSDRDRGHTGELFF. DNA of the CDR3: TGTGCCAGCAGTGACCGGGACAGGGGGCATACCGGGGAGCTGTTTTTT.

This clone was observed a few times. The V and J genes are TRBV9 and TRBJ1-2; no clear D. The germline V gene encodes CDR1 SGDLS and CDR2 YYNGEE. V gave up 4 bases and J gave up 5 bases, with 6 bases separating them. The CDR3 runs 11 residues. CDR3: CASSSQYGYTF. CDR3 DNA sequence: TGTGCCAGCAGCTCACAGTATGGCTACACCTTC.

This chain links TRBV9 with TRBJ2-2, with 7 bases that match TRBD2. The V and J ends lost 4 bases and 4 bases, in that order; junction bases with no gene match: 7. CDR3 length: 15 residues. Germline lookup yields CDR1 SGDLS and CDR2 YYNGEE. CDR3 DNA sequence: TGTGCCAGCAGCCCGGGGGACTATCGCACCGGGGAGCTGTTTTTT. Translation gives CASSPGDYRTGELFF.

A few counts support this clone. CDR3 sequence reads: CASSLGGTSGIAGQYV. The CDR3 coding sequence is TGTGCCAGCAGCTTGGGAGGGACTAGCGGGATTGCCGGGCAGTACGTC. The rearrangement links TRBV5-8 to TRBJ2-7; TRBD2 matches at 13 bases. The CDR3 sequence is 16 residues long. After removal of 0 bases from V and 9 bases from J, the junction contained 9 bases not matched to a gene. CDR1 and CDR2 from the germline V gene are SGHTS and YDEGEE.

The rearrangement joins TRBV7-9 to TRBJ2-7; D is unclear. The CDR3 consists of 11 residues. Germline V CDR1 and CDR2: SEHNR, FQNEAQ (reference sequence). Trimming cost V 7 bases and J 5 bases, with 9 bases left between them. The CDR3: CASILENEQYF. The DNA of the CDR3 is TGTGCCAGCATCCTAGAGAACGAGCAGTACTTC.

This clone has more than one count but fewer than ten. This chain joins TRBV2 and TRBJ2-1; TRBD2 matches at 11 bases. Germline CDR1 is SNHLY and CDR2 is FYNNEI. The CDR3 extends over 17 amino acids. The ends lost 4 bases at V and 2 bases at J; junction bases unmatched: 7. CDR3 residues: CASSALAGGPTYNEQFF. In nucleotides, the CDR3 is TGTGCCAGCAGTGCTCTAGCGGGGGGACCTACCTACAATGAGCAGTTCTTC.

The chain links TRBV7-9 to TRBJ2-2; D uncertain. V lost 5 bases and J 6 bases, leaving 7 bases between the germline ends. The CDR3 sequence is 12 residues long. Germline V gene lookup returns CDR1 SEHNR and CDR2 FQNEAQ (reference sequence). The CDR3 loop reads CASSAAAGELFF. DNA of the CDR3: TGTGCCAGCAGCGCGGCGGCCGGGGAGCTGTTTTTT. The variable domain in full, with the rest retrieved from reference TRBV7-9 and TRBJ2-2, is DTGVSQNPRHKITKRGQNVTFRCDPISEHNRLYWYRQTLGQGPEFLTYFQNEAQLEKSRLLSDRFSAERPKGSFSTLEIQRTEQGDSAMYLCASSAAAGELFFGEGSRLTVL.

The CDR3 nucleotides are TGTGCCAGCAGCCCTAGGACAGAGTACGAGCAGTACTTC. Its protein product is CASSPRTEYEQYF. This chain joins TRBV7-9 and TRBJ2-7; perhaps TRBD1 as D (6 bases). Looked up from germline, CDR1 is SEHNR and CDR2 is FQNEAQ (reference sequence). V lost 5 bases, J lost 4 bases, and 12 bases lay in between. The CDR3 is 13 residues long. The entire variable domain, with the rest obtained from reference TRBV7-9 and TRBJ2-7, is as follows: DTGVSQNPRHKITKRGQNVTFRCDPISEHNRLYWYRQTLGQGPEFLTYFQNEAQLEKSRLLSDRFSAERPKGSFSTLEIQRTEQGDSAMYLCASSPRTEYEQYFGPGTRLTVT.

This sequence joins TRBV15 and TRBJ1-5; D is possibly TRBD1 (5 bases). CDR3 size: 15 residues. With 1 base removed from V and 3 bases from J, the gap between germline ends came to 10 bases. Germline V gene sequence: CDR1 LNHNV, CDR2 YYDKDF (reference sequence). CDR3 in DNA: TGTGCCACCAGCAGAGGGGTACAGGACAATCAGCCCCAGCATTTT. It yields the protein CATSRGVQDNQPQHF.

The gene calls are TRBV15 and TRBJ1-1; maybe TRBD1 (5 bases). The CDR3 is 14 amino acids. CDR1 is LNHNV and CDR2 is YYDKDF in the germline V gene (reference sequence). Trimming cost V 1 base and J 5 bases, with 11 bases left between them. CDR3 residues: CATSRGRGRTEAFF. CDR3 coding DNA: TGTGCCACCAGCAGAGGACGGGGGAGGACTGAAGCTTTCTTT. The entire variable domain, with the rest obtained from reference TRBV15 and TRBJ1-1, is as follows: DAMVIQNPRYQVTQFGKPVTLSCSQTLNHNVMYWYQQKSSQAPKLLFHYYDKDFNNEADTPDNFQSRRPNTSFCFLDIRSPGLGDTAMYLCATSRGRGRTEAFFGQGTRLTVV.

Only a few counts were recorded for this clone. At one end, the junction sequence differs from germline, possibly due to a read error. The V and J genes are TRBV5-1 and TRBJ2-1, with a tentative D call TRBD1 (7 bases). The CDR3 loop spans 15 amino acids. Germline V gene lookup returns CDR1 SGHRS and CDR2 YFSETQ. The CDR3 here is CASSLEGATYNEQFF. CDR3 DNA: TGCGCCAGCAGTTTGGAGGGGGCGACCTACAATGAGCAGTTCTTC.

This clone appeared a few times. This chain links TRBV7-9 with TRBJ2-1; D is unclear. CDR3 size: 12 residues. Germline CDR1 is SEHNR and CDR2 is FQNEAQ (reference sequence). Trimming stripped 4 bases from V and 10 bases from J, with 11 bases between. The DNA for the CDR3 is TGTGCCAGCAGCTCCCCCACGCGCGAGCAGTTCTTC. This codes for CASSSPTREQFF.

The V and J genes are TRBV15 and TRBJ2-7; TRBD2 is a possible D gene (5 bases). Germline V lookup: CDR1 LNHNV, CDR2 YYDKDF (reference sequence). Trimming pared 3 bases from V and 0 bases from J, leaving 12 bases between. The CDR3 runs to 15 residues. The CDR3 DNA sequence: TGTGCCACCAGCAGGTGGAGAGGGAACTCCTACGAGCAGTACGTC. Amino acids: CATSRWRGNSYEQYV.

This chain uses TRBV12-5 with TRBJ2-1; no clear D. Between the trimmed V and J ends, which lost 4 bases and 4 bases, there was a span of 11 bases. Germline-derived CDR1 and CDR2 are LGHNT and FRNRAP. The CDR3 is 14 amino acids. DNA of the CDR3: TGTGCTAGTGGTTCCCGGGTCGGTTACAATGAGCAGTTCTTC. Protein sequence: CASGSRVGYNEQFF. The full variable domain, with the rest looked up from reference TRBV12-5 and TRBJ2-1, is DARVTQTPRHKVTEMGQEVTMRCQPILGHNTVFWYRQTMMQGLELLAYFRNRAPLDDSGMPKDRFSAEMPDATLATLKIQPSEPRDSAVYFCASGSRVGYNEQFFGPGTRLTVL.

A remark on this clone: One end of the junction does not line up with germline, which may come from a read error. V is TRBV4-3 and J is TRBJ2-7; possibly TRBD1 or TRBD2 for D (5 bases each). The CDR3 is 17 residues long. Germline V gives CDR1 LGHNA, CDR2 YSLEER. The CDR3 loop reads CASSQTPPESTDTAAAF. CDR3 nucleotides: TGCGCCAGCAGCCAAACTCCACCTGAATCGACGGACACAGCGGCGGCCTTC.

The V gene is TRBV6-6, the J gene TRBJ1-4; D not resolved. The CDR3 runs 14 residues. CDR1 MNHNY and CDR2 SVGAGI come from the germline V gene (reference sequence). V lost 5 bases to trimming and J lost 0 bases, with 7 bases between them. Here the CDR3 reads CASSTIATNEKLFF. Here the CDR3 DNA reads TGTGCCAGCAGTACAATTGCAACTAATGAAAAACTGTTTTTT.

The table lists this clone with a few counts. The CDR3 region has the DNA TGTGCCAGCAGCGTAGCACCCGGGAGGAACGAGCAGTACTTC. Residues: CASSVAPGRNEQYF. This chain connects TRBV9 to TRBJ2-7; TRBD2 matches at 7 bases. CDR1 is SGDLS, CDR2 YYNGEE, per germline. The CDR3 is made up of 14 amino acids. The J segment lost 5 bases and the V segment lost 0 bases, leaving 5 bases of the junction unmatched. Complete variable domain (other parts from reference TRBV9 and TRBJ2-7): DSGVTQTPKHLITATGQRVTLRCSPRSGDLSVYWYQQSLDQGLQFLIQYYNGEERAKGNILERFSAQQFPDLHSELNLSSLELGDSALYFCASSVAPGRNEQYFGPGTRLTVT.

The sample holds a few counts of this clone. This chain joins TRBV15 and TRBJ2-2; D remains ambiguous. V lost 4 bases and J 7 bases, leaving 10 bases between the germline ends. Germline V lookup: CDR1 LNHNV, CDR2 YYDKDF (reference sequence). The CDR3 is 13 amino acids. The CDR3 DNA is TGTGCCACCAGCACAACATCCGGCGGGGAGCTGTTTTTT. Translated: CATSTTSGGELFF.

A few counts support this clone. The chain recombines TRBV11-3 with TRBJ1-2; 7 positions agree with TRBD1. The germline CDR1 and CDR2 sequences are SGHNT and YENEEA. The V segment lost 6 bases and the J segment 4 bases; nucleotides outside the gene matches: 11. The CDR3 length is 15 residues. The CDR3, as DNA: TGTGCCAGCAGGAAGACGCCGGGACAGCTCTATGGCTACACCTTC. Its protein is CASRKTPGQLYGYTF.